A selection of T cell receptor beta chains follows, all from one sample in a study of cytomegalovirus exposure and HLA in healthy donors. Sequencing was performed with immunoSEQ multiplex PCR; in TCRdb, only in-frame clones are kept and a portion is missing. The sample lists over 100,000 clones; around two thirds were seen once. Sequencing was carried out using PBMCs. These receptors were collected from a human donor in good health. The CDR3 runs from the conserved cysteine through the conserved F or W. D genes are given only for firm matches. Only some rows state a clone size, as once, few, many or a class for expanded clones.

j_gene: TRBJ2-7
len: 14
v_gene: TRBV28
abundance: .
d_gene: .
CDR3nt: TGTGCCAGCACCATACAGGGGAGGTCCTACGAGCAGTACTTC
CDR3aa: CASTIQGRSYEQYF

j_gene: TRBJ2-1
len: 14
v_gene: TRBV6-5
abundance: .
d_gene: .
CDR3nt: TGTGCCAGCAGTACGGGGGGCCGGGGGAATGAGCAGTTCTTC
CDR3aa: CASSTGGRGNEQFF

j_gene: TRBJ2-3
len: 17
v_gene: TRBV7-9
abundance: .
d_gene: TRBD2
CDR3nt: TGTGCCAGCAGCTTTAGCGGGCTAGCGGGAGGCACAGATACGCAGTATTTT
CDR3aa: CASSFSGLAGGTDTQYF

j_gene: TRBJ2-5
len: 13
v_gene: TRBV10-3
abundance: .
d_gene: TRBD1
CDR3nt: TGTGCCAGCCGGGACAGCCTACAAGAGACCCAGTACTTC
CDR3aa: CASRDSLQETQYF

j_gene: TRBJ2-3
len: 14
v_gene: TRBV19
abundance: .
d_gene: TRBD1
CDR3nt: TGTGCCAGTAGTCTCCGACAGGGGGGGAATACGCAGTATTTT
CDR3aa: CASSLRQGGNTQYF

j_gene: TRBJ2-1
len: 16
v_gene: TRBV15
abundance: few
d_gene: .
CDR3nt: TGTGCCACCAGCTCTTGGACTCTTGGTGGTGTGGATGAGCAGTTCTTC
CDR3aa: CATSSWTLGGVDEQFF

j_gene: TRBJ1-1
len: 12
v_gene: TRBV6-6
abundance: many
d_gene: .
CDR3nt: TGTGCCACCAACAACCTGAACACTGAAGCTTTCTTT
CDR3aa: CATNNLNTEAFF

j_gene: TRBJ2-7
len: 14
v_gene: TRBV7-9
abundance: .
d_gene: TRBD1
CDR3nt: TGTGCCAGCAGCTCCGAGGGGGCTCGTTACGAGCAGTACTTC
CDR3aa: CASSSEGARYEQYF

j_gene: TRBJ1-1
len: 15
v_gene: TRBV19
abundance: .
d_gene: TRBD1
CDR3nt: TGTGCCAGTAGTATCAGGGGGCTCGTGAACACTGAAGCTTTCTTT
CDR3aa: CASSIRGLVNTEAFF

j_gene: TRBJ2-2
len: 13
v_gene: TRBV6-5
abundance: .
d_gene: .
CDR3nt: TGTGCCAGCAACAACAGGGTCACCGGGGAGCTGTTTTTT
CDR3aa: CASNNRVTGELFF

j_gene: TRBJ2-7
len: 14
v_gene: TRBV2
abundance: .
d_gene: TRBD1
CDR3nt: TGTGCCAGCAGGGGACAGACCCTCTTCTACGAGCAGTACTTC
CDR3aa: CASRGQTLFYEQYF

j_gene: TRBJ1-1
len: 14
v_gene: TRBV2
abundance: once
d_gene: .
CDR3nt: TGTGCCAGCAGTGTATCAGGGTCGAACACTGAAGCTTTCTTT
CDR3aa: CASSVSGSNTEAFF

j_gene: TRBJ1-4
len: 14
v_gene: TRBV15
abundance: .
d_gene: TRBD1
CDR3nt: TGTGCCACCAGCAGGGACAGGGGTAATGAAAAACTGTTTTTT
CDR3aa: CATSRDRGNEKLFF

j_gene: TRBJ1-3
len: 15
v_gene: TRBV7-8
abundance: .
d_gene: .
CDR3nt: TGTGCCAGCAGCTTAGTCCCCCTAGATGGAAACACCATATATTTT
CDR3aa: CASSLVPLDGNTIYF

j_gene: TRBJ2-7
len: 14
v_gene: TRBV30
abundance: once
d_gene: TRBD1
CDR3nt: TGTGCCTGGAGTGTGGGACAGGGGAAGTTCGAGCAGTACTTC
CDR3aa: CAWSVGQGKFEQYF

j_gene: TRBJ2-7
len: 13
v_gene: TRBV14
abundance: .
d_gene: .
CDR3nt: TGTGCCAGCAGCCAACCCTGGACTCCAGAGCAGTACTTC
CDR3aa: CASSQPWTPEQYF

j_gene: TRBJ2-1
len: 18
v_gene: TRBV4-3
abundance: few
d_gene: TRBD1
CDR3nt: TGCGCCAGCAGCCAAGATGTATGGGGTGGGACAGATTACAATGAGCAGTTCTTC
CDR3aa: CASSQDVWGGTDYNEQFF

j_gene: TRBJ2-7
len: 15
v_gene: TRBV28
abundance: .
d_gene: TRBD2
CDR3nt: TGTGCCGTCGTCCCAACTAGCGTTAGCTCCTACGAGCAGTACTTC
CDR3aa: CAVVPTSVSSYEQYF

j_gene: TRBJ2-1
len: 15
v_gene: TRBV27
abundance: .
d_gene: TRBD2
CDR3nt: TGTGCCAGCAGACCCCCTAGCGGGGGTATCAATGAGCAGTTCTTC
CDR3aa: CASRPPSGGINEQFF

j_gene: TRBJ2-7
len: 17
v_gene: TRBV27
abundance: .
d_gene: TRBD1
CDR3nt: TGTGCCAGCAGTTTAGGGGCCAGGGGGACCCTCCTCTACGAGCAGTACTTC
CDR3aa: CASSLGARGTLLYEQYF

j_gene: TRBJ1-1
len: 20
v_gene: TRBV7-8
abundance: .
d_gene: .
CDR3nt: TGTGCCAGCAGCTTAAGATCCGACAGCGCGGCGGAAAGGGTACTCGCTGAAGCTTTCTTT
CDR3aa: CASSLRSDSAAERVLAEAFF

j_gene: TRBJ2-7
len: 14
v_gene: TRBV6-5
abundance: few
d_gene: TRBD2
CDR3nt: TGTGCCAGCAGTTACTCCAGACTAGCGGGCGAGCAGTACTTC
CDR3aa: CASSYSRLAGEQYF

j_gene: TRBJ1-4
len: 16
v_gene: TRBV30
abundance: .
d_gene: TRBD1
CDR3nt: TGTGCCTGGAGTAAGCAGGGGGCCTCAACTAATGAAAAACTGTTTTTT
CDR3aa: CAWSKQGASTNEKLFF

j_gene: TRBJ2-1
len: 13
v_gene: TRBV4-3
abundance: .
d_gene: .
CDR3nt: TGCGCCAGCAGCCAGGGCGGGGTGAATGAGCAGTTCTTC
CDR3aa: CASSQGGVNEQFF

j_gene: TRBJ2-2
len: 18
v_gene: TRBV30
abundance: .
d_gene: TRBD2
CDR3nt: TGTGCCTGGAGTGTTGGGACTAGCGGATTCGCGAACACCGGGGAGCTGTTTTTT
CDR3aa: CAWSVGTSGFANTGELFF

j_gene: TRBJ2-7
len: 20
v_gene: TRBV30
abundance: once
d_gene: TRBD2
CDR3nt: TGTGCCTGGAGTGTGCGGGGGGGGGAAATAGGGCCGTTTAACCGTTACGAGCAGTACTTC
CDR3aa: CAWSVRGGEIGPFNRYEQYF

j_gene: TRBJ2-7
len: 13
v_gene: TRBV6-1
abundance: .
d_gene: .
CDR3nt: TGTGCCAGCAAGGAGGGAGTAGCATACGAGCAGTACTTC
CDR3aa: CASKEGVAYEQYF

j_gene: TRBJ1-1
len: 15
v_gene: TRBV6-5
abundance: few
d_gene: TRBD1
CDR3nt: TGTGCCAGCAGGGACAGGTTAGGGATGAACACTGAAGCTTTCTTT
CDR3aa: CASRDRLGMNTEAFF

j_gene: TRBJ1-4
len: 15
v_gene: TRBV4-2
abundance: .
d_gene: .
CDR3nt: TGTGCCAGCAGCCAAGGCAGGGCAACTAATGAAAAACTGTTTTTT
CDR3aa: CASSQGRATNEKLFF

j_gene: TRBJ2-7
len: 15
v_gene: TRBV2
abundance: few
d_gene: .
CDR3nt: TGTGCCAGCAGTGTAATAGGGCAGGGGACCTACGAGCAGTACTTC
CDR3aa: CASSVIGQGTYEQYF

j_gene: TRBJ2-3
len: 15
v_gene: TRBV29-1
abundance: once
d_gene: .
CDR3nt: TGCAGCGTTGGGGAGGACGGGTTAAGGTTGGATACGCAGTATTTT
CDR3aa: CSVGEDGLRLDTQYF

j_gene: TRBJ1-6
len: 16
v_gene: TRBV18
abundance: .
d_gene: .
CDR3nt: TGTGCCAGCTCACCTAGGAGGGTCCCTGTAGGTTCACCCCTCCACTTT
CDR3aa: CASSPRRVPVGSPLHF

j_gene: TRBJ2-7
len: 14
v_gene: TRBV5-1
abundance: .
d_gene: TRBD1
CDR3nt: TGCGCCAGCACCCTGACAGGGCCCTCCTACGAGCAGTACTTC
CDR3aa: CASTLTGPSYEQYF

j_gene: TRBJ2-7
len: 16
v_gene: TRBV4-3
abundance: once
d_gene: TRBD1
CDR3nt: TGCGCCAGCGCGCGGGACAGGGGATACGAAACCTACGAGCAGTACTTC
CDR3aa: CASARDRGYETYEQYF

j_gene: TRBJ1-5
len: 14
v_gene: TRBV2
abundance: .
d_gene: TRBD1
CDR3nt: TGTGCCAGCAGGAGGGGGCAGGGGGGTCAGCCCCAGCATTTT
CDR3aa: CASRRGQGGQPQHF

j_gene: TRBJ1-5
len: 18
v_gene: TRBV7-2
abundance: .
d_gene: TRBD1
CDR3nt: TGTGCCAGCAGCCCAAGGGCTCCGGGACAGGGACTTCATCAGCCCCAGCATTTT
CDR3aa: CASSPRAPGQGLHQPQHF